This T cell receptor beta chain emerged from a study of T cells expressing NK-cell markers. Germline assignment: CDR1 SGHRS and CDR2 YFSETQ. CDR3 size: 17 residues. A word on this clonotype: Its antigen is as yet unknown.

After re-calling the 5' RACE reads, TCRdb lists one entry per CDR3 protein, DNA absent. This listing includes about 150,000 distinct CDR3 sequences. Study-wide findings and caveats: Leadership of the CD3+CD56-NKG2C+ fraction also belonged to these clonotypes in several donors.

The chain uses TRBV5-1 and TRBJ2-1; TCRdb's D call, TRBD1, is unchecked because there is no DNA. The sequenced sample consisted of blood T cells: a sorted CD56 or NKG2C T cell subset, CD4+ or CD8+ T cells, or bulk PBMC T cells (not recorded which). This TCR derives from a woman between 50 and 59 years old in good health. The CDR3 loop reads CASSLDETGGSYNEQFF.